The TCR beta chain under discussion was sequenced for a study of PD-1 blockade in classical Hodgkin lymphoma (dated by TCRdb to 2019 to 2021). With respect to the entire study: Nivolumab dosing was 3 mg/kg intravenously every 2 weeks, continuing until either disease progression or unacceptable toxicity. The study used CyTOF and TCR beta sequencing to define a peripheral blood immune signature of response to PD-1 blockade in classical Hodgkin lymphoma. General conclusions and limits of the study: A significant rise by C4D1 was seen in CD4+ but not CD8+ TCR diversity (p=0.0027 vs p=0.16), with the rise being most apparent in complete responders (p=0.02). Baseline TCR diversity was reported to be lower in newly diagnosed patients than in healthy donors and to be lower still in relapsed/refractory patients. The study was restricted to a single clinical trial cohort, and the causes of repertoire differences, possibly disease activity or prior therapy, were left undefined. Patients starting nivolumab less than 1 year after ASCT had lower diversity and were excluded from later analyses to avoid confounding by immune reconstitution. Baseline diversity similar to that of newly diagnosed patients was observed in trial patients achieving complete response, whereas significantly lower diversity was observed in partial responders and progressors.

CDR1 and CDR2 are drawn from the germline V gene: SGHRS, YFSETQ. From cysteine to phenylalanine, the CDR3 is 14 amino acids long. The kept DNA is CDR3 alone, 42 bases in frame from the first base. V and J are trimmed by 4 bases and 7 bases, and the gene matches miss 3 bases of the junction. On this clone: Its antigen remains undetermined. Per-base qualities were not stored, and no clone one base away is much larger.

Genomic DNA was extracted with the Qiagen DNeasy kit from unsorted PBMCs and from negatively selected CD4+ and CD8+ fractions. Using primers that anneal to V and J segments, immunoSEQ multiplex PCR amplified the TCR beta CDR3 regions. A synthetic immune receptor repertoire was used to minimize amplification bias, and any residual bias was removed computationally once sequencing was done. Regarding the original processing steps: Repertoire diversity was quantified as the Shannon entropy index using custom Python scripts. Unsorted, CD4+ and CD8+ repertoires were analyzed separately, except in combined analyses where CD4+ and CD8+ sequences were merged in silico. Clonal expansion was defined as a frequency increase of at least 2-fold after treatment compared with C1D1, and clones undetected at baseline were assigned a pseudocount of 0.5. Clones with 0 or 1 copy at C1D1 were defined as singleton clones, while clones with 2 or more copies were defined as non-singleton clones. Clones expanded in unsorted samples were labelled as CD4+, CD8+ or unknown by matching protein sequences in sorted samples from the same patient. Wilcoxon tests on paired samples were used to test diversity changes from C1D1 to C4D1. Entries here come from immuneACCESS through TCRdb and include only in-frame sequences with V and J called. Some clones fail to appear in such tables; in the studies checked, an unresolved V gene covers under half of the shortfall, and the cause of the remainder is unknown. That table supplies the V and J calls and clone size; D and trimming were determined from the DNA. Across this sample there are around 40,000 clones, with 77% seen only once. The ten most abundant clones make up more than 8% of the sample.

This specimen's time point label, per the study, means: cycle 4 day 1 (C4D1), after 6 weeks of nivolumab. Every trial patient had relapsed following autologous stem cell transplantation, and prior brentuximab vedotin exposure was what differed among cohorts A, B and C. A total of roughly 60 patients with relapsed/refractory classical Hodgkin lymphoma made up the trial cohort, and each patient's best overall response was complete response, partial response or progressive disease. Single-agent nivolumab was administered to trial patients in the multi-cohort phase II CheckMate 205 trial. Best overall response was determined by an independent review committee according to the 2007 International Working Group response criteria. PBMCs from the trial were collected at three points: immediately before nivolumab initiation (C1D1), and during therapy at cycle 2 day 1 and cycle 4 day 1. After peripheral blood was drawn into 8 mL Vacutainer Cell Preparation Tubes, PBMCs were isolated by centrifugation and then cryopreserved.

The sequencing used peripheral blood mononuclear cells (PBMCs), collected before the fourth cycle of nivolumab. The chain joins TRBV5-1 to TRBJ2-1, with 12 bases matching TRBD2. This sequence originates from a human donor with classical Hodgkin lymphoma. The CDR3 has the sequence CASSRTSGGNEQFF. In nucleotide form, the sequence is TGCGCCAGCAGCCGCACTAGCGGGGGGAATGAGCAGTTCTTC.